The source of this T cell receptor (beta chain) is a study of CD8 T cells in ankylosing spondylitis. Germline CDR1 reads MNHNY; CDR2 reads SVGAGI (reference sequence). The V end was cut by 7 bases, the J end by 0 bases, with 25 bases between. This CDR3 spans 18 amino acids. 5'-RACE, quantitative and with molecular barcodes, yielded the TCR beta libraries. In TCRdb, the 5' RACE reads were re-called with MiXCR into one record per CDR3 protein. This table has roughly 230,000 distinct CDR3 sequences, roughly a tenth appearing once. This clonotype appeared a few times. Material for sequencing was blood, either unsorted or a sorted T cell fraction (not recorded which). V and J are TRBV6-6 and TRBJ2-7, with D tentatively TRBD1 or TRBD2 (7 bases each). This TCR came from a male donor with ankylosing spondylitis or in good health (not recorded which). In nucleotides, the CDR3 is TGTGCCAGCACCTCAGGGGGGGGAAGGGCGACAATCTCCTACGAGCAGTACTTC. It translates to CASTSGGGRATISYEQYF.